This T cell receptor beta chain came from a study of CD8 T cells in Susac syndrome. Random hexamers served to reverse transcribe about 0.5 to 1 ug RNA. By means of immunoSEQ multiplex PCR, TCR beta CDR3 spanning 54 Vbeta and 13 Jbeta underwent amplification. TCRdb itself ran the immunoSEQ multiplex PCR reads through MiXCR, one entry per CDR3 protein. This sample yields some 120,000 distinct CDR3 sequences, of which approximately 93% are seen a single time; approximately 0.31% belongs to the top ten. The study sequenced TCR beta in blood CD8+ and CD4+ T cells. Through negative isolation, CD4+ and CD8+ T cells were obtained, while TEMRA cells were enriched using FACS. This clonotype showed up just once. The sequencing sample was made of CD8+ T cells from PBMCs. The clonotype originates from a human donor with multiple sclerosis.

The CDR3 here is CASSSVDNYNEQFF. CDR3 sequence (DNA): TGCGCCAGCAGTTCCGTCGACAACTACAATGAGCAGTTCTTC. The rearrangement links TRBV5-1 to TRBJ2-1; D is ambiguous. Germline V gene data show CDR1 as SGHRS and CDR2 as YFSETQ. The CDR3 consists of 14 residues. V shed 5 bases and J shed 3 bases, with 12 bases lying between them.